The 22 T cell receptor beta chains given below trace back to one sample, sequenced in a study of shared clonotypes between healthy human individuals. Profiling relied on immunoSEQ multiplex PCR, and the TCRdb table lists in-frame clones only, not all of them. In the table there are about 550,000 clones, over 95% of which are singletons. The naive CD8 fraction comprised CD45RO-negative cells positively selected for CCR7 and excluded terminally differentiated effector memory CD45RA+ cells. Sequenced: naive CD8+ T cells sorted from blood. These receptors were collected from a woman between 25 and 40 years old in good health.

The chain links TRBV4-2 to TRBJ1-6; D is unclear. V gave up 4 bases and J gave up 10 bases, with 11 bases separating them. There are 13 residues in the CDR3. The V gene's germline CDR1 is LGHNA and CDR2 YNFKEQ. CDR3 loop: CASSPEGRSPLHF. The CDR3 region has the DNA TGTGCCAGCAGCCCAGAGGGTCGGTCACCCCTCCACTTT.

The chain couples TRBV5-4 to TRBJ1-2, with 10 bases identical to TRBD1. The germline CDR1 and CDR2 sequences are SGHNT and YYREEE (reference sequence). V lost 4 bases, J lost 4 bases, and 7 bases stayed unmatched. The CDR3 covers 15 residues. The CDR3 spells CASSVTGTGVYGYTF. The DNA of the CDR3 is TGTGCCAGCAGCGTCACCGGGACAGGGGTCTATGGCTACACCTTC.

This chain connects TRBV7-8 to TRBJ2-5; tentative D call: TRBD1 (7 bases). V lost 7 bases, J lost 5 bases, and 41 bases lay in between. Germline CDR1 and CDR2: SGHVS and FQNEAQ. CDR3 length: 22 residues. The chain's CDR3 is CASTNRNRGFRPDTTRTETQYF. DNA of the CDR3: TGTGCCAGCACCAATAGAAACAGGGGCTTCCGACCCGACACGACTAGGACGGAGACCCAGTACTTC. Combining the CDR3 with reference TRBV7-8 and TRBJ2-5 gives the whole variable domain GAGVSQSPRYKVAKRGQDVALRCDPISGHVSLFWYQQALGQGPEFLTYFQNEAQLDKSGLPSDRFFAERPEGSVSTLKIQRTQQEDSAVYLCASTNRNRGFRPDTTRTETQYFGPGTRLLVL.

The chain links TRBV27 to TRBJ2-5, with D hard to call. Germline CDR1 reads MNHEY; CDR2 reads SMNVEV (reference sequence). With 7 bases removed from V and 1 base from J, the gap between germline ends came to 1 base. This CDR3 region has 10 residues. The CDR3: CASTQETQYF. The DNA of the CDR3 is TGTGCCAGCACCCAAGAGACCCAGTACTTC.

The gene calls are TRBV5-6 and TRBJ2-7; D tentatively fits TRBD1 or TRBD2 (6 bases each). The germline V gene encodes CDR1 SGHDT and CDR2 YYEEEE. The CDR3 is 14 amino acids. V lost 4 bases, J lost 0 bases, and 11 bases lay in between. CDR3: CASSLWGASYEQYF. The CDR3 region has the DNA TGTGCCAGCAGCCTGTGGGGGGCCTCCTACGAGCAGTACTTC.

V usage is TRBV7-6 and J usage is TRBJ2-7, with 8 bases matching TRBD2. V shed 5 bases, J shed 3 bases, and the junction held 15 bases outside the gene matches. This CDR3 is 17 amino acids long. Germline V gene data show CDR1 as SGHVS and CDR2 as FNYEAQ. The CDR3 here is CASSPGPSHSGSYEQYF. The CDR3 DNA reads as TGTGCCAGCAGCCCAGGTCCCTCACACAGCGGGAGCTACGAGCAGTACTTC.

This sequence joins TRBV9 and TRBJ2-3; 10 bases are shared with TRBD2. Germline V gene data show CDR1 as SGDLS and CDR2 as YYNGEE. Trimming cost V 4 bases and J 4 bases; bases outside gene matches: 9. The CDR3 loop spans 16 amino acids. Here the CDR3 DNA reads TGTGCCAGCAGCCATGGGACTAGCGTTTTTGCAGATACGCAGTATTTT. It translates to CASSHGTSVFADTQYF.

The gene calls are TRBV27 and TRBJ2-1; TRBD1 might be the D (5 bases). This CDR3 is built from 16 residues. Trimming took 6 bases from V and 0 from J, leaving 15 bases between them. CDR1 is MNHEY and CDR2 is SMNVEV in the germline V gene (reference sequence). The CDR3 sequence is CASSVQVPSSYNEQFF. In nucleotides, the CDR3 is TGTGCCAGCAGCGTACAGGTCCCCAGCTCCTACAATGAGCAGTTCTTC.

The chain is built from TRBV27 and TRBJ2-5, with TRBD1 as a possible D gene (6 bases). Gene TRBJ2-7 matches the end of the DNA better, so the J call may be wrong. Germline lookup yields CDR1 MNHEY and CDR2 SMNVEV (reference sequence). This CDR3 region has 14 residues. In DNA, the CDR3 is TGTGCCAGCAGCCCGGTGGGGGCGTACTACGAGCAGTACTTC. Residues: CASSPVGAYYEQYF.

The rearrangement links TRBV4-1 to TRBJ1-5; D remains unclear. The CDR3 totals 13 residues. Looked up from germline, CDR1 is MGHRA and CDR2 is YSYEKL. The germline V and J ends were trimmed by 4 bases and 6 bases, with 10 bases remaining between them. The CDR3 reads CASSLLRGQPQHF. CDR3 DNA sequence: TGCGCCAGCAGCCTTCTCCGGGGTCAGCCCCAGCATTTT.

J is TRBJ2-7 and V is TRBV6-1; the D gene is possibly TRBD1 (6 bases). The V gene lost 5 bases and the J gene lost 1 base, with 9 bases spanning the gap. The CDR3 totals 13 residues. Germline CDR1 MNHNS, CDR2 SASEGT. The CDR3 protein is CASSYGQSYEQYF. Written as DNA, the CDR3 is TGTGCCAGCAGTTATGGACAGTCCTACGAGCAGTACTTC.

The chain couples TRBV2 to TRBJ1-6; D gene ambiguous. CDR1 and CDR2 (germline): SNHLY, FYNNEI. V lost 4 bases and J 8 bases, leaving 15 bases between the germline ends. There are 15 residues in the CDR3. CDR3 region: CASSADGNPDSPLHF. In DNA, the CDR3 is TGTGCCAGCAGTGCAGATGGAAACCCGGATTCACCCCTCCACTTT.

This clone came up once. The chain joins TRBV6-5 to TRBJ2-2; D is perhaps TRBD2 (6 bases). With 8 bases removed from V and 6 bases from J, the gap between germline ends came to 16 bases. The length of the CDR3 is 14 residues. The germline V gene encodes CDR1 MNHEY and CDR2 SVGAGI. The chain's CDR3 is CASADGSPAGELFF. Written as DNA, the CDR3 is TGTGCCAGCGCGGACGGGAGCCCGGCCGGGGAGCTGTTTTTT.

The genes are TRBV28 and TRBJ2-5, with D uncertain. Trimming removed 8 bases at V and 2 bases at J, with 18 bases between. The CDR3 length is 15 residues. Germline V gene sequence: CDR1 MDHEN, CDR2 SYDVKM. This CDR3 is CASGRVVSRQETQYF. The CDR3, as DNA: TGTGCCAGCGGCCGCGTAGTGAGCCGTCAAGAGACCCAGTACTTC.

A note on this clone: Other nucleotide sequences in the sample specify the same CDR3. The chain carries TRBV9 and TRBJ2-5; D may be TRBD1 (6 bases). Germline CDR1 SGDLS, CDR2 YYNGEE. CDR3 length equals 13 residues. Trimming stripped 0 bases from V and 4 bases from J, with 7 bases between. CDR3 sequence reads: CASSVVGGETQYF. CDR3 bases: TGTGCCAGCAGCGTAGTAGGGGGAGAGACCCAGTACTTC.

This chain connects TRBV2 to TRBJ2-4, with 9 positions matching TRBD1. This CDR3 is 16 amino acids long. CDR1 is SNHLY and CDR2 is FYNNEI in the germline V gene. Trimming cost V 7 bases and J 4 bases; bases outside gene matches: 11. This CDR3 is CASNYPQGQGKNIQYF. The DNA for the CDR3 is TGTGCCAGCAACTACCCCCAAGGACAGGGGAAAAACATTCAGTACTTC.

This clone was seen a handful of times. This chain links TRBV18 with TRBJ2-7, with D unclear. This CDR3 region has 18 residues. Germline CDR1 and CDR2: KGHSH and LQKENI. V lost 0 bases to trimming and J lost 3 bases, with 21 bases between them. As DNA, the CDR3 is TGTGCCAGCTCACCACCATTCGGCCACCTCGAGAGACACTACGAGCAGTACTTC. Translated, it gives CASSPPFGHLERHYEQYF.

Details on this clone: Other DNA sequences in this sample translate to the same CDR3. The V and J genes are TRBV28 and TRBJ1-1; the match to TRBD1 covers 7 bases. Per the germline V gene, CDR1 is MDHEN and CDR2 is SYDVKM. Germline trimming cut 1 base from V and 3 bases from J; bases unmatched to any gene: 2. This CDR3 is 14 amino acids long. CDR3 residues: CASSLSGGDTEAFF. DNA of the CDR3: TGTGCCAGCAGTTTATCAGGGGGGGACACTGAAGCTTTCTTT.

V gene TRBV6-5 combines with J gene TRBJ2-7; D remains unclear. Germline V lookup: CDR1 MNHEY, CDR2 SVGAGI. V dropped 7 bases and J dropped 1 base, with 11 bases sitting between them. The CDR3 runs to 13 residues. The CDR3 DNA reads TGTGCCAGCACCCTCGGCGATTCCTACGAGCAGTACTTC. Translating it yields CASTLGDSYEQYF.

The chain employs TRBV28 and TRBJ1-1; 8 bases map to TRBD1. CDR1 is MDHEN and CDR2 is SYDVKM in the germline V gene. Trimming cost V 10 bases and J 2 bases; bases outside gene matches: 6. This CDR3 has 13 residues. CDR3 bases: TGTGCCACGCGGACAGGGTTAAACACTGAAGCTTTCTTT. Its translation is CATRTGLNTEAFF.

Points on this clone: The DNA is left out, because the CDR3 cannot be placed on it with certainty; the CDR3 is given as TCRdb lists it. J is TRBJ2-1 and V is TRBV2; the DNA was not compared with TRBD2, the D call given in the table. The CDR3 spans 12 residues, counting both ends. Per germline, CDR1 SNHLY and CDR2 FYNNEI. CDR3 sequence reads: CASSTSWNEQFF.

V is TRBV14 and J is TRBJ2-1; 16 bases are shared with TRBD2. Germline-derived CDR1 and CDR2 are SGHDN and FVKESK. The CDR3 consists of 18 residues. The V segment lost 4 bases and the J segment 4 bases; nucleotides outside the gene matches: 7. The CDR3 DNA is TGTGCCAGCAGCCCGGGGACTAGCGGGAGGGGTTTTTACAATGAGCAGTTCTTC. It specifies CASSPGTSGRGFYNEQFF.